Listed here are 30 T cell receptor beta chains from one sample, sequenced in a study of T cell changes during pregnancy in multiple sclerosis. TCRdb's table, derived via immunoSEQ multiplex PCR, lists solely in-frame clones and lacks some. The sample lists approximately 30,000 clones, 80% to 90% occurring once. The material was CD8+ T cells from peripheral blood mononuclear cells, obtained before pregnancy. The receptors were gathered from a female donor with multiple sclerosis, enrolled in a pregnancy study.

J is TRBJ2-1 and V is TRBV6-6; TRBD2 agrees at 8 bases. The CDR3 totals 12 residues. Germline V gene sequence: CDR1 MNHNY, CDR2 SVGAGI (reference sequence). V trimming: 2 bases; J trimming: 15 bases; junction bases outside the gene matches: 6. CDR3 DNA sequence: TGTGCCAGCAGTTACAAGGGGCTAGCGGGGTTCTTC. Its translation: CASSYKGLAGFF.

The chain couples TRBV19 to TRBJ1-1; perhaps TRBD1 as D (5 bases). Germline V gene lookup returns CDR1 LNHDA and CDR2 SQIVND (reference sequence). The V end lost 4 bases, the J end lost 1 base, and 7 bases lay between the germline ends. CDR3 length: 13 amino acids. CDR3 amino acids: CASSTGGNTEAFF. The CDR3, as DNA: TGTGCCAGTAGTACCGGGGGGAACACTGAAGCTTTCTTT.

The CDR3 DNA is TGTGCCAGCAGTTTAAATAGCGGGGGCAGCTCCTACGAGCAGTACTTC. Translating gives CASSLNSGGSSYEQYF. The chain employs TRBV27 and TRBJ2-7; 9 bases agree with TRBD2. There are 16 residues in the CDR3. Unmatched junction bases numbered 5, after V lost 2 bases and J lost 0 bases. Germline V gives CDR1 MNHEY, CDR2 SMNVEV (reference sequence).

The chain is built from TRBV27 and TRBJ2-5; the match to TRBD2 covers 13 bases. This CDR3 has 17 amino acids. J gave up 2 bases and V 5 bases, and 8 bases lay outside the gene matches. The germline CDR1 and CDR2 sequences are MNHEY and SMNVEV (reference sequence). The DNA for the CDR3 is TGTGCCAGCAGTCATATACTAGCGGGAGGGCAGCAAGAGACCCAGTACTTC. Encoded protein: CASSHILAGGQQETQYF.

V usage is TRBV7-8 and J usage is TRBJ2-3, with 7 bases aligning to TRBD1. Germline CDR1 and CDR2: SGHVS and FQNEAQ. The CDR3 has 16 amino acids. Trimming took 5 bases from V and 2 from J; bases not matched to a gene: 10. In DNA, the CDR3 is TGTGCCAGCAGCCCTACTACAGGGGCATTCACAGATACGCAGTATTTT. It yields the protein CASSPTTGAFTDTQYF. The full variable domain, completed using reference TRBV7-8 and TRBJ2-3, is GAGVSQSPRYKVAKRGQDVALRCDPISGHVSLFWYQQALGQGPEFLTYFQNEAQLDKSGLPSDRFFAERPEGSVSTLKIQRTQQEDSAVYLCASSPTTGAFTDTQYFGPGTRLTVL.

The CDR3 nucleotides read TGTGCCAGCCAAACTAGCGGGGGGCCAGATACGCAGTATTTT. It yields the protein CASQTSGGPDTQYF. The chain couples TRBV27 to TRBJ2-3; 12 bases align to TRBD2. The CDR3 totals 14 residues. After removal of 8 bases from V and 4 bases from J, the junction contained 4 bases not matched to a gene. Germline lookup yields CDR1 MNHEY and CDR2 SMNVEV (reference sequence).

The chain joins TRBV6-5 to TRBJ1-5; D perhaps matches TRBD1 (6 bases). The CDR3 is 15 residues long. Between the trimmed V and J ends, which lost 0 bases and 1 base, there was a span of 7 bases. Germline lookup yields CDR1 MNHEY and CDR2 SVGAGI. This CDR3 reads CASSYSGGSNQPQHF. The CDR3, as DNA: TGTGCCAGCAGTTACTCAGGGGGAAGCAATCAGCCCCAGCATTTT.

The chain carries TRBV19 and TRBJ1-1; D not resolved. This CDR3 is 12 amino acids long. Between the trimmed V and J ends, which lost 3 bases and 4 bases, there was a span of 6 bases. The germline V gene has CDR1 LNHDA and CDR2 SQIVND (reference sequence). CDR3 loop: CASSMVGTEAFF. CDR3 nucleotide sequence: TGTGCCAGTAGTATGGTCGGCACTGAAGCTTTCTTT.

The V gene is TRBV5-4, the J gene TRBJ2-1, with 9 bases that match TRBD1. CDR3 length equals 14 residues. Germline V gives CDR1 SGHNT, CDR2 YYREEE (reference sequence). Trimming took 4 bases from V and 4 from J; bases not matched to a gene: 3. CDR3 sequence (DNA): TGTGCCAGCAGCCCGGGACAGGGATACAATGAGCAGTTCTTC. Residues: CASSPGQGYNEQFF.

The chain couples TRBV6-5 to TRBJ2-3; TRBD2 aligns across 8 bases. Germline CDR1 and CDR2: MNHEY and SVGAGI. The CDR3 loop spans 14 amino acids. The junction had 3 bases not matched to a gene; V was cut back by 5 bases and J by 2 bases. CDR3 loop: CASSGAGATDTQYF. The CDR3 DNA is TGTGCCAGCAGTGGAGCGGGGGCCACAGATACGCAGTATTTT.

The chain joins TRBV4-2 to TRBJ2-5; 8 nucleotides line up with TRBD2. The CDR3 is made up of 14 amino acids. The germline gives CDR1 LGHNA, CDR2 YNFKEQ. V shed 3 bases, J shed 5 bases, and the junction held 5 bases outside the gene matches. CDR3 DNA sequence: TGTGCCAGCAGCCATGAGCGGGAGTTGGAGACCCAGTACTTC. Protein: CASSHERELETQYF.

The chain links TRBV5-1 to TRBJ2-7, with D hard to call. The CDR3 has 11 residues. Per the germline V gene, CDR1 is SGHRS and CDR2 is YFSETQ. Trimming cost V 0 bases and J 7 bases, with 5 bases left between them. CDR3 DNA: TGCGCCAGCAGCTTGGCGGAGGAGCAGTACTTC. Encoded protein: CASSLAEEQYF.

V usage is TRBV6-1 and J usage is TRBJ2-6; D gene unclear. V shed 1 base and J shed 0 bases, with 13 bases lying between them. The CDR3 is 18 amino acids. Germline CDR1 reads MNHNS; CDR2 reads SASEGT. The CDR3 reads CASSEVGVVSSGANVLTF. The CDR3 bases are TGTGCCAGCAGTGAAGTGGGCGTGGTTTCCTCTGGGGCCAACGTCCTGACTTTC.

The genes are TRBV9 and TRBJ2-7, with TRBD2 identical over 7 bases. Germline lookup yields CDR1 SGDLS and CDR2 YYNGEE. The CDR3 totals 15 residues. Germline trimming cut 0 bases from V and 2 bases from J; bases unmatched to any gene: 5. The CDR3 region is CASSVVPSGPYEQYF. For the CDR3, the DNA is TGTGCCAGCAGCGTAGTACCTAGCGGCCCCTACGAGCAGTACTTC.

The rearrangement joins TRBV9 to TRBJ2-2; TRBD2 matches at 7 bases. Germline CDR1 is SGDLS and CDR2 is YYNGEE. V gave up 4 bases and J gave up 5 bases; unmatched junction bases: 5. The CDR3 runs 14 residues. CDR3 sequence: CASSFLAETGELFF. Written as DNA, the CDR3 is TGTGCCAGCAGCTTCCTAGCGGAGACCGGGGAGCTGTTTTTT.

The genes are TRBV6-1 and TRBJ2-1, with a tentative D call TRBD2 (6 bases). V lost 0 bases, J lost 3 bases, and 9 bases lay in between. The CDR3 has 15 amino acids. Germline V gives CDR1 MNHNS, CDR2 SASEGT. The CDR3 sequence: CASSEAASDYNEQFF. The CDR3 nucleotides read TGTGCCAGCAGTGAAGCAGCTAGCGACTACAATGAGCAGTTCTTC.

V and J are TRBV14 and TRBJ2-7; no firm D call. V lost 1 base and J 6 bases, leaving 10 bases between the germline ends. The CDR3 spans 13 residues. The germline V gene has CDR1 SGHDN and CDR2 FVKESK. The CDR3 sequence is CASSQVNQVEQYF. The CDR3 bases are TGTGCCAGCAGCCAAGTGAATCAGGTCGAGCAGTACTTC.

A single count supports this clone. The genes are TRBV11-2 and TRBJ2-7; TRBD2 might be the D (6 bases). V dropped 1 base and J dropped 0 bases, with 13 bases sitting between them. Looked up from germline, CDR1 is SGHAT and CDR2 is FQNNGV. The CDR3 is 16 residues long. The DNA of the CDR3 is TGTGCCAGCAGCTTAGCAGGGACTCAGAGCTCCTACGAGCAGTACTTC. Its translation is CASSLAGTQSSYEQYF.

This chain links TRBV6-1 with TRBJ2-1; D remains unclear. The CDR3 consists of 11 residues. The ends were cut back, 6 bases at V and 4 bases at J, with 4 bases in the middle. The germline CDR1 and CDR2 sequences are MNHNS and SASEGT. CDR3 residues: CASREYNEQFF. CDR3 nucleotide sequence: TGTGCCAGCAGAGAGTACAATGAGCAGTTCTTC.

This clone is medium-sized within its sample. The chain carries TRBV5-1 and TRBJ2-1; D remains unclear. Germline CDR1 SGHRS, CDR2 YFSETQ. The germline V and J ends were trimmed by 2 bases and 2 bases, with 5 bases remaining between them. The CDR3 sequence is 13 residues long. CDR3 DNA: TGCGCCAGCAGCTTTACACCCTACAATGAGCAGTTCTTC. Protein: CASSFTPYNEQFF.

The rearrangement uses TRBV7-9 and TRBJ2-7; 11 bases align to TRBD1. The CDR3 spans 15 residues. J gave up 4 bases and V 4 bases, and 6 bases lay outside the gene matches. The germline V gene has CDR1 SEHNR and CDR2 FQNEAQ (reference sequence). Here the CDR3 reads CASSSGGQGVYEQYF. Here the CDR3 DNA reads TGTGCCAGCAGCTCGGGGGGACAGGGGGTTTACGAGCAGTACTTC.

This clone appeared a single time. This rearrangement joins TRBV7-9 to TRBJ2-5, with 8 bases that match TRBD2. V dropped 4 bases and J dropped 1; count of bases not matched to a gene: 14. Germline lookup yields CDR1 SEHNR and CDR2 FQNEAQ (reference sequence). The CDR3 sequence is 18 residues long. CDR3 amino acids: CASSSPTYSGALQETQYF. The CDR3 region has the DNA TGTGCCAGCAGCTCCCCTACCTATAGCGGGGCCCTCCAAGAGACCCAGTACTTC.

The gene calls are TRBV4-1 and TRBJ2-1, with D possibly being TRBD2 (5 bases). Looked up from germline, CDR1 is MGHRA and CDR2 is YSYEKL. There are 14 residues in the CDR3. With 1 base removed from V and 9 bases from J, the gap between germline ends came to 13 bases. CDR3 sequence (DNA): TGCGCCAGCAGCCAAGGGCAGGAGGTGGGTGAGCAGTTCTTC. Translating it yields CASSQGQEVGEQFF.

The chain couples TRBV28 to TRBJ2-7; D unclear. Trimming stripped 1 base from V and 5 bases from J, with 6 bases between. Germline CDR1 is MDHEN and CDR2 is SYDVKM. The CDR3 is made up of 12 amino acids. The DNA of the CDR3 is TGTGCCAGCAGTTTATTCTTAGACGAGCAGTACTTC. This sequence encodes CASSLFLDEQYF.

The chain carries TRBV27 and TRBJ1-1; 7 bases fit TRBD1. V lost 3 bases, J lost 10 bases, and 8 bases stayed unmatched. The germline V gene has CDR1 MNHEY and CDR2 SMNVEV (reference sequence). This CDR3 contains 13 residues. CDR3 residues: CASSLDRTVGAFF. The DNA for the CDR3 is TGTGCCAGCAGTTTGGACAGGACCGTTGGAGCTTTCTTT.

Details on this clone: The same CDR3 can be traced to other DNA sequences in this sample. This rearrangement joins TRBV7-9 to TRBJ2-1; D is unresolved. V lost 4 bases and J 6 bases, leaving 4 bases between the germline ends. CDR3 length: 11 amino acids. CDR1 is SEHNR and CDR2 is FQNEAQ in the germline V gene (reference sequence). The CDR3: CASSSGNEQFF. CDR3 in DNA: TGTGCCAGCAGCTCAGGCAATGAGCAGTTCTTC.

The rearrangement joins TRBV27 to TRBJ1-1; TRBD1 matches 7 bases. The V segment lost 3 bases and the J segment 4 bases; nucleotides outside the gene matches: 5. Germline values: CDR1 MNHEY, CDR2 SMNVEV (reference sequence). The CDR3 is 14 amino acids. CDR3 in amino acids: CASSFDRVSTEAFF. Written as DNA, the CDR3 is TGTGCCAGCAGTTTTGACAGGGTTTCCACTGAAGCTTTCTTT.

The chain carries TRBV19 and TRBJ2-7, with D unclear. CDR3 length: 14 amino acids. Looked up from germline, CDR1 is LNHDA and CDR2 is SQIVND (reference sequence). V was trimmed by 3 bases and J by 4 bases, leaving 13 bases between them. CDR3 loop: CASSIGVYLYEQYF. The CDR3 nucleotides read TGTGCCAGTAGTATTGGTGTCTACCTATACGAGCAGTACTTC.

The V gene is TRBV27, the J gene TRBJ1-1; D is ambiguous. The CDR3 loop spans 13 amino acids. V gave up 0 bases and J gave up 4 bases, with 6 bases separating them. CDR1 MNHEY and CDR2 SMNVEV come from the germline V gene (reference sequence). The DNA for the CDR3 is TGTGCCAGCAGTTTATCTGTCGGCACTGAAGCTTTCTTT. This sequence encodes CASSLSVGTEAFF.

The rearrangement uses TRBV27 and TRBJ2-1, with TRBD1 matching over 7 bases. In germline, CDR1 is MNHEY, CDR2 SMNVEV (reference sequence). The CDR3 length is 13 residues. With 2 bases clipped from V and 5 bases from J, the junction kept 0 bases outside the gene matches. The CDR3 protein is CASSLGQDNEQFF. Here the CDR3 DNA reads TGTGCCAGCAGTTTAGGACAGGACAATGAGCAGTTCTTC.